Shown below are 26 T cell receptor beta chains from a single sample sequenced in a study of blood T cells in healthy people across ages. For the second PCR, which ran for about 7 to 11 cycles, a sample-barcoded 5' primer and a J-beta primer mix were used. Using its own MiXCR run on the 5' RACE reads, TCRdb lists one record per CDR3 protein. Among roughly 1,300,000 distinct CDR3 sequences listed, almost 60% were seen once. The material sequenced was blood. The receptor source for this set is a man between 18 and 35 years old in good health.

The rearrangement links TRBV7-9 to TRBJ2-5; D is undetermined. CDR1 and CDR2 from the germline V gene are SEHNR and FQNEAQ (reference sequence). The length of the CDR3 is 16 residues. Between the trimmed V and J ends, which lost 5 bases and 0 bases, there was a span of 16 bases. CDR3 nucleotide sequence: TGTGCCAGCAGCCCCACCGGAATGAGGAACCAAGAGACCCAGTACTTC. It is translated as CASSPTGMRNQETQYF.

This clonotype was seen only once. The chain couples TRBV7-9 to TRBJ2-7; 7 nucleotides match TRBD1. The junction had 10 bases not matched to a gene; V was cut back by 5 bases and J by 6 bases. The length of the CDR3 is 14 residues. Germline loops: CDR1 SEHNR, CDR2 FQNEAQ (reference sequence). CDR3 in amino acids: CASSQIKGASEQYF. The DNA for the CDR3 is TGTGCCAGCAGCCAAATAAAGGGGGCCAGCGAGCAGTACTTC.

This clonotype was found once. The V and J genes are TRBV6-5 and TRBJ1-2; unclear D gene. The V gene lost 5 bases and the J gene lost 0 bases, with 16 bases spanning the gap. The germline V gene has CDR1 MNHEY and CDR2 SVGAGI. The CDR3 sequence is 16 residues long. This CDR3 reads CASSLSYSGTNYGYTF. CDR3 nucleotide sequence: TGTGCCAGCAGTCTTTCATACAGCGGAACTAACTATGGCTACACCTTC.

The rearrangement joins TRBV20-1 to TRBJ1-4, with D possibly TRBD1 on 5 matching bases. CDR1 is DFQATT, CDR2 SNEGSKA, per germline (reference sequence). The CDR3 totals 13 residues. V was pared by 6 bases and J by 7 bases, with 15 bases between. This CDR3 reads CSAHQGLSEKLFF. In DNA form, the CDR3 reads TGCAGTGCCCACCAGGGTTTGAGTGAAAAACTGTTTTTT.

This clonotype has just a few counts. The J gene is TRBJ2-3, the V gene TRBV7-9, with TRBD1 identical over 11 bases. In germline, CDR1 is SEHNR, CDR2 FQNEAQ (reference sequence). V lost 5 bases to trimming and J lost 5 bases; unmatched junction nucleotides: 9. The CDR3 extends over 16 amino acids. CDR3: CASSARTGGGGDTQYF. The CDR3 bases are TGTGCCAGCAGCGCCCGGACAGGGGGCGGGGGAGATACGCAGTATTTT. The complete variable domain, with remaining parts taken from reference TRBV7-9 and TRBJ2-3, reads DTGVSQNPRHKITKRGQNVTFRCDPISEHNRLYWYRQTLGQGPEFLTYFQNEAQLEKSRLLSDRFSAERPKGSFSTLEIQRTEQGDSAMYLCASSARTGGGGDTQYFGPGTRLTVL.

This clonotype was seen only a few times. The V gene is TRBV12-3 or TRBV12-4, the J gene TRBJ2-7; 7 nucleotides line up with TRBD2. This CDR3 region has 14 residues. Trimming at V came to 1 base and at J to 4 bases, leaving 4 bases not matched to a gene. CDR3 loop: CASSLGEGEYEQYF. The CDR3 DNA sequence: TGTGCCAGCAGTTTAGGGGAGGGAGAGTACGAGCAGTACTTC.

V and J are TRBV7-9 and TRBJ2-3; a weak D match, TRBD2 (7 bases). CDR3 size: 15 residues. CDR1 SEHNR and CDR2 FQNEAQ come from the germline V gene (reference sequence). V shed 3 bases and J shed 3 bases, with 13 bases lying between them. The CDR3 coding sequence is TGTGCCAGCAGCTTTACCGGGGGGCAGACAGATACGCAGTATTTT. Translating it yields CASSFTGGQTDTQYF.

The V and J genes are TRBV7-9 and TRBJ2-7; no clear D gene. The CDR3 has 14 residues. CDR1 is SEHNR and CDR2 is FQNEAQ in the germline V gene (reference sequence). V lost 5 bases and J 4 bases, leaving 15 bases between the germline ends. The CDR3 spells CASSAPAGRYEQYF. CDR3 coding DNA: TGTGCCAGCAGCGCCCCAGCAGGACGGTACGAGCAGTACTTC. Full variable domain (remainder filled in from reference TRBV7-9 and TRBJ2-7): DTGVSQNPRHKITKRGQNVTFRCDPISEHNRLYWYRQTLGQGPEFLTYFQNEAQLEKSRLLSDRFSAERPKGSFSTLEIQRTEQGDSAMYLCASSAPAGRYEQYFGPGTRLTVT.

In DNA, the CDR3 is TGCGCCAGCAGCCAAGAAGGATCGACAGGCCCGCACCAAGAGACCCAGTACTTC. It is translated as CASSQEGSTGPHQETQYF. J is TRBJ2-5 and V is TRBV4-1; weak D call: TRBD1 (6 bases). Between the trimmed V and J ends, which lost 0 bases and 0 bases, there was a span of 17 bases. Germline CDR1 is MGHRA and CDR2 is YSYEKL. The CDR3 loop spans 18 amino acids.

The table lists this clonotype with a count of one. The rearrangement uses TRBV27 and TRBJ2-5, with 10 bases fitting TRBD1. The CDR3 covers 15 residues. With 9 bases clipped from V and 6 bases from J, the junction kept 13 bases outside the gene matches. The V gene's germline CDR1 is MNHEY and CDR2 SMNVEV (reference sequence). The CDR3 bases are TGTGCCAGTACCGGGTCCGGACAGGGGGAAAAGACCCAGTACTTC. Encoded protein: CASTGSGQGEKTQYF.

This clonotype was counted a few times. V and J are TRBV4-1 and TRBJ2-5, with TRBD1 matching over 7 bases. The CDR3 extends over 15 amino acids. Germline V gene data show CDR1 as MGHRA and CDR2 as YSYEKL. V was clipped by 4 bases and J by 3 bases; unmatched bases: 8. CDR3 DNA: TGCGCCAGCAGCCTATCAGAGGGGGCCGAAGAGACCCAGTACTTC. It encodes CASSLSEGAEETQYF.

This chain joins TRBV20-1 and TRBJ1-1; 8 bases align to TRBD1. Losses at the gene ends were 4 bases for V and 3 bases for J; bases not matched to a gene: 4. The germline gives CDR1 DFQATT, CDR2 SNEGSKA (reference sequence). CDR3 length equals 13 residues. The CDR3 nucleotides are TGCAGTGCTAACAGGGGGTACTACACTGAAGCTTTCTTT. This encodes CSANRGYYTEAFF.

This clonotype was seen more than once but under ten times. This rearrangement joins TRBV5-5 to TRBJ2-3; no firm D call. In germline, CDR1 is SGHKS, CDR2 YYEKEE (reference sequence). The CDR3 consists of 18 residues. The V and J ends lost 1 base and 0 bases respectively, with 18 bases between them. CDR3 DNA sequence: TGTGCCAGCAGCTTGAAAGACCTACTATTTCCTAGCACAGATACGCAGTATTTT. It encodes CASSLKDLLFPSTDTQYF.

The chain uses TRBV4-2 and TRBJ2-1; 8 bases fit TRBD2. This CDR3 contains 19 residues. Looked up from germline, CDR1 is LGHNA and CDR2 is YNFKEQ. V was pared by 0 bases and J by 5 bases, with 15 bases of the junction left unmatched. The CDR3 loop is CASSQDRVSGTREDNEQFF. The CDR3 DNA sequence: TGTGCCAGCAGCCAAGATCGGGTTTCAGGGACTAGAGAGGACAATGAGCAGTTCTTC.

In this sample, this clonotype turned up a few times. The rearrangement uses TRBV20-1 and TRBJ2-5; 8 nucleotides line up with TRBD1. Germline V gives CDR1 DFQATT, CDR2 SNEGSKA (reference sequence). The CDR3 runs 12 residues. The trim removed 5 bases at V and 4 bases at J, leaving 3 bases unmatched. The CDR3, as DNA: TGCAGTGCTCCGGGACAGGTAGAGACCCAGTACTTC. It encodes CSAPGQVETQYF.

The chain carries TRBV11-3 and TRBJ2-7; a possible D gene is TRBD2 (5 bases). The CDR3 is 16 residues long. Germline-derived CDR1 and CDR2 are SGHNT and YENEEA. V shed 2 bases and J shed 2 bases, with 16 bases lying between them. The CDR3 DNA is TGTGCCAGCAGCTTAAGGAACGGGATTACCGCCTACGAGCAGTACTTC. Translation gives CASSLRNGITAYEQYF.

This clonotype showed up just a few times. The V and J genes are TRBV20-1 and TRBJ2-7; 7 nucleotides line up with TRBD1. The CDR3 covers 15 residues. In germline, CDR1 is DFQATT, CDR2 SNEGSKA (reference sequence). With 3 bases clipped from V and 3 bases from J, the junction kept 11 bases outside the gene matches. CDR3 coding DNA: TGCAGTGCTAGTAATCGCCGGGACAGCGACTACGAGCAGTACTTC. Translated, it gives CSASNRRDSDYEQYF.

The chain links TRBV20-1 to TRBJ2-5, with TRBD1 matching over 9 bases. Germline values: CDR1 DFQATT, CDR2 SNEGSKA (reference sequence). The junction had 9 bases not matched to a gene; V was cut back by 6 bases and J by 7 bases. The CDR3 has 13 amino acids. Here the CDR3 DNA reads TGCAGTGCCGAACAGGGGGCGCGGAGGACCCAGTACTTC. It yields the protein CSAEQGARRTQYF.

This clonotype was counted only a few times. The V gene is TRBV3-1, the J gene TRBJ2-3; unclear D gene. The germline V gene has CDR1 LGHDT and CDR2 YNNKEL (reference sequence). The CDR3 loop spans 14 amino acids. Trimming pared 3 bases from V and 7 bases from J, leaving 14 bases between. CDR3 protein: CASSHFPEQNTQYF. In nucleotides, the CDR3 is TGTGCCAGCAGCCATTTCCCGGAGCAGAATACGCAGTATTTT.

This clonotype was found a few times. The V gene is TRBV10-3, the J gene TRBJ2-1; no clear D. V shed 0 bases and J shed 6 bases, with 6 bases lying between them. CDR1 is ENHRY and CDR2 is SYGVKD in the germline V gene. This CDR3 region has 13 residues. CDR3 nucleotide sequence: TGTGCCATCAGTGAGTCCCGGACCAATGAGCAGTTCTTC. Protein: CAISESRTNEQFF.

This clonotype was found once. This sequence joins TRBV2 and TRBJ2-1, with D hard to call. Germline V gives CDR1 SNHLY, CDR2 FYNNEI. With 2 bases removed from V and 8 bases from J, the gap between germline ends came to 13 bases. CDR3 size: 14 residues. Here the CDR3 DNA reads TGTGCCAGCAGTGAATTGACTCCTCAGGATGAGCAGTTCTTC. Translating it yields CASSELTPQDEQFF.

This chain joins TRBV7-9 and TRBJ2-6, with 8 bases fitting TRBD1. V was pared by 1 base and J by 0 bases, with 8 bases of the junction left unmatched. Germline lookup yields CDR1 SEHNR and CDR2 FQNEAQ (reference sequence). The length of the CDR3 is 19 residues. This CDR3 reads CASSLEGDRWDSGANVLTF. CDR3 DNA sequence: TGTGCCAGCAGCTTAGAGGGGGACAGGTGGGACTCTGGGGCCAACGTCCTGACTTTC.

The chain links TRBV9 to TRBJ1-2; D unclear. The germline V gene encodes CDR1 SGDLS and CDR2 YYNGEE. V dropped 0 bases and J dropped 4 bases, with 10 bases sitting between them. This CDR3 comprises 14 residues. The CDR3 DNA reads as TGTGCCAGCAGCGTAGAAGGAGGCCCCTATGGCTACACCTTC. Amino acid sequence: CASSVEGGPYGYTF.

V and J are TRBV3-1 and TRBJ1-1, with TRBD1 matching over 10 bases. V lost 0 bases, J lost 0 bases, and 19 bases stayed unmatched. Germline CDR1 LGHDT, CDR2 YNNKEL (reference sequence). There are 22 residues in the CDR3. CDR3 loop: CASSQDSGRWTGGLLVNTEAFF. The CDR3, as DNA: TGTGCCAGCAGCCAAGATTCTGGGAGGTGGACAGGGGGATTATTGGTGAACACTGAAGCTTTCTTT.

This clonotype was seen once. V is TRBV20-1 and J is TRBJ2-1; D is undetermined. Between the trimmed V and J ends, which lost 4 bases and 4 bases, there was a span of 14 bases. There are 14 residues in the CDR3. Per the germline V gene, CDR1 is DFQATT and CDR2 is SNEGSKA (reference sequence). The CDR3 nucleotides are TGCAGTGCTAAGACGGGCATCGAATACAATGAGCAGTTCTTC. It yields the protein CSAKTGIEYNEQFF.

The chain carries TRBV6-2 or TRBV6-3 and TRBJ2-1; D is possibly TRBD1 (6 bases). Per germline, CDR1 MNHEY and CDR2 SVGEGT. The CDR3 is made up of 15 amino acids. V was trimmed by 4 bases and J by 10 bases, leaving 20 bases between them. The CDR3 sequence: CASSSPGQRNVEQFF. In DNA, the CDR3 is TGTGCCAGCAGTTCCCCGGGACAAAGGAATGTGGAGCAGTTCTTC.